The source of this T cell receptor beta chain is a study of control samples from healthy donors and cancer patients. Sequencing used immunoSEQ multiplex PCR; TCRdb keeps in-frame clones, though not all of them. The table has 40,000 to 65,000 clones, roughly nine tenths seen once. V was pared by 6 bases and J by 2 bases, with 3 bases of the junction left unmatched. This CDR3 region has 14 residues. CDR1 and CDR2 (germline): MNHEY, SMNVEV (reference sequence). The origin of this receptor is a man aged 55 to 70 with head and neck cancer. V and J are TRBV27 and TRBJ2-7; 11 bases agree with TRBD2. Sequenced input: PBMCs. Here the CDR3 reads CASSGTSGTYEQYF. In DNA, the CDR3 is TGTGCCAGCAGCGGGACTAGCGGTACCTACGAGCAGTACTTC.